Presented here are 29 T cell receptor beta chains from one specimen sequenced in a study of blood T cell repertoires in COVID-19. Data came from immunoSEQ multiplex PCR; TCRdb stores just in-frame clones and leaves some out. The repertoire holds about 300,000 clones, with roughly 88% as singletons. The sequenced sample was PBMCs or T cells enriched from blood (not recorded which). These receptors were obtained from a man aged 25-45 years who had recovered from COVID-19.

This chain's CDR3 is CASSRGQASMNTEAFF. The CDR3 region has the DNA TGTGCCAGCAGTCGCGGACAGGCGAGTATGAACACTGAAGCTTTCTTT. The genes are TRBV6-6 and TRBJ1-1, with 7 bases matching TRBD1. The CDR3 runs to 16 residues. The ends lost 5 bases at V and 0 bases at J; junction bases unmatched: 9. In germline, CDR1 is MNHNY, CDR2 SVGAGI (reference sequence).

The chain links TRBV27 to TRBJ2-4; 7 bases match TRBD1. CDR1 is MNHEY, CDR2 SMNVEV, per germline (reference sequence). V was pared by 2 bases and J by 0 bases, with 7 bases of the junction left unmatched. This CDR3 has 17 residues. The CDR3 nucleotides are TGTGCCAGCAGTTTAGAGGGACAGCCTCTAGCCAAAAACATTCAGTACTTC. Protein: CASSLEGQPLAKNIQYF.

V usage is TRBV30 and J usage is TRBJ2-7; TRBD2 is a possible D gene (5 bases). There are 15 residues in the CDR3. V was cut by 0 bases and J by 0 bases, with 12 bases left in between. Germline V gives CDR1 GTSNPN, CDR2 SVGIG (reference sequence). CDR3 DNA: TGTGCCTGGAGTGTAGCGAGGGTAAGCTCCTACGAGCAGTACTTC. Translated, it gives CAWSVARVSSYEQYF.

The chain has TRBV27 and TRBJ1-1; the match to TRBD1 covers 9 bases. V trimming: 6 bases; J trimming: 0 bases; junction bases outside the gene matches: 5. Germline CDR1 reads MNHEY; CDR2 reads SMNVEV (reference sequence). The CDR3 runs 15 residues. The CDR3 sequence is CASRTGGGMNTEAFF. CDR3 nucleotide sequence: TGTGCCAGCAGGACAGGGGGAGGAATGAACACTGAAGCTTTCTTT.

The V call is TRBV19, the J call TRBJ1-2; 8 nucleotides match TRBD1. J gave up 7 bases and V 8 bases, and 9 bases lay outside the gene matches. The CDR3 is made up of 13 amino acids. Germline V gene data show CDR1 as LNHDA and CDR2 as SQIVND (reference sequence). Here the CDR3 DNA reads TGTGCCAGTTCAGACAGGGGAACCGGTGGCTACACCTTC. Protein product: CASSDRGTGGYTF.

The chain joins TRBV6-5 to TRBJ1-5; D perhaps matches TRBD1 (6 bases). This CDR3 has 14 residues. V was clipped by 4 bases and J by 5 bases, with 12 bases between them. CDR1 MNHEY and CDR2 SVGAGI come from the germline V gene. Written as DNA, the CDR3 is TGTGCCAGCAGTTCCATAGGGGGGGATCAGCCCCAGCATTTT. Translating gives CASSSIGGDQPQHF.

This clone was seen a handful of times. The rearrangement joins TRBV6-5 to TRBJ1-5, with D possibly being TRBD1 (6 bases). The germline V and J ends were trimmed by 5 bases and 1 base, with 12 bases remaining between them. CDR1 is MNHEY, CDR2 SVGAGI, per germline. The CDR3 is 15 amino acids. The CDR3 sequence is CASSTTGPSNQPQHF. The CDR3 DNA reads TGTGCCAGCAGTACTACAGGGCCGAGCAATCAGCCCCAGCATTTT.

The chain joins TRBV6-5 to TRBJ2-1; unclear D gene. CDR1 MNHEY and CDR2 SVGAGI come from the germline V gene. V shed 0 bases and J shed 4 bases, with 7 bases lying between them. There are 14 residues in the CDR3. The CDR3 spells CASSYSLLYNEQFF. CDR3 coding DNA: TGTGCCAGCAGTTACTCCCTCCTTTACAATGAGCAGTTCTTC.

The gene calls are TRBV6-5 and TRBJ2-7, with D unclear. Germline V gene lookup returns CDR1 MNHEY and CDR2 SVGAGI. V shed 8 bases and J shed 0 bases, with 11 bases lying between them. The CDR3 totals 13 residues. The CDR3 loop reads CASGGTSSYEQYF. CDR3 nucleotide sequence: TGTGCCAGCGGCGGCACATCCTCCTACGAGCAGTACTTC.

The genes are TRBV20-1 and TRBJ1-1; TRBD1 matches 8 bases. Germline V gives CDR1 DFQATT, CDR2 SNEGSKA (reference sequence). With 3 bases clipped from V and 7 bases from J, the junction kept 7 bases outside the gene matches. CDR3 length equals 13 residues. The CDR3 DNA follows: TGCAGTGCTAGTCAGGGGGCGGGTGGTGAAGCTTTCTTT. Protein product: CSASQGAGGEAFF.

The gene calls are TRBV4-1 and TRBJ1-1, with 8 bases that match TRBD1. The V and J ends lost 7 bases and 4 bases, in that order; junction bases with no gene match: 5. Germline assignment: CDR1 MGHRA and CDR2 YSYEKL. The CDR3 runs to 13 residues. The CDR3 sequence is CASMTGVGTEAFF. The DNA of the CDR3 is TGCGCCAGCATGACAGGGGTTGGCACTGAAGCTTTCTTT.

The chain joins TRBV18 to TRBJ1-6, with TRBD1 as a possible D gene (5 bases). V lost 3 bases to trimming and J lost 0 bases, with 12 bases between them. CDR1 is KGHSH and CDR2 is LQKENI in the germline V gene. The CDR3 covers 17 residues. The CDR3: CASSPRDSSSYNSPLHF. For the CDR3, the DNA is TGTGCCAGCTCACCGAGGGACTCTAGCTCCTATAATTCACCCCTCCACTTT.

The chain joins TRBV7-3 to TRBJ1-5; TRBD1 might be the D (5 bases). The V end lost 5 bases, the J end lost 8 bases, and 13 bases lay between the germline ends. Germline CDR1 and CDR2: SGHTA and FQGTGA. CDR3 length equals 13 residues. The CDR3 nucleotides are TGTGCCAGCAGCAAGGGGCCGGGTAAGCCCCAGCATTTT. The encoded protein is CASSKGPGKPQHF. Full variable domain (missing parts from reference TRBV7-3 and TRBJ1-5): GAGVSQTPSNKVTEKGKYVELRCDPISGHTALYWYRQSLGQGPEFLIYFQGTGAADDSGLPNDRFFAVRPEGSVSTLKIQRTERGDSAVYLCASSKGPGKPQHFGDGTRLSIL.

V usage is TRBV18 and J usage is TRBJ1-2; 8 positions match TRBD1. This CDR3 contains 19 residues. The V and J ends lost 0 bases and 3 bases, in that order; junction bases with no gene match: 15. From germline, CDR1 is KGHSH and CDR2 LQKENI. CDR3 residues: CASSPPKQISRGHYYGYTF. CDR3 in DNA: TGTGCCAGCTCACCACCCAAACAAATTAGCAGGGGGCACTACTATGGCTACACCTTC.

The chain carries TRBV5-1 and TRBJ2-7; 10 bases map to TRBD1. V lost 4 bases and J lost 6; bases outside the gene matches: 7. CDR3 length: 14 amino acids. Per the germline V gene, CDR1 is SGHRS and CDR2 is YFSETQ. The CDR3 protein is CASSPGTGDVEQYF. In DNA, the CDR3 is TGCGCCAGCAGCCCCGGGACAGGGGATGTCGAGCAGTACTTC.

The chain is built from TRBV6-1 and TRBJ1-2, with no clear D. This CDR3 is built from 15 residues. Trimming removed 3 bases at V and 4 bases at J, with 15 bases between. Germline V CDR1 and CDR2: MNHNS, SASEGT. The CDR3 region is CASSESFQEGYGYTF. The DNA for the CDR3 is TGTGCCAGCAGTGAGTCATTTCAGGAGGGCTATGGCTACACCTTC.

The chain links TRBV9 to TRBJ1-5; maybe TRBD1 (5 bases). There are 12 residues in the CDR3. The germline gives CDR1 SGDLS, CDR2 YYNGEE. V gave up 7 bases and J gave up 5 bases, with 10 bases separating them. DNA of the CDR3: TGTGCCAGCGCGGCAGGGCATCAGCCCCAGCATTTT. It translates to CASAAGHQPQHF.

This chain joins TRBV5-1 and TRBJ1-1; possibly TRBD1 for D (5 bases). V lost 0 bases and J lost 6, with 18 bases in between. The CDR3 loop spans 16 amino acids. The V gene's germline CDR1 is SGHRS and CDR2 YFSETQ. In DNA form, the CDR3 reads TGCGCCAGCAGCTTGGGCTCGACAGCTACCCCTGCTGAAGCTTTCTTT. Protein sequence: CASSLGSTATPAEAFF.

J is TRBJ1-1 and V is TRBV7-3; D is unclear. Looked up from germline, CDR1 is SGHTA and CDR2 is FQGTGA. V lost 8 bases and J lost 1, with 11 bases in between. This CDR3 has 13 amino acids. CDR3 amino acids: CASSIGGNTEAFF. CDR3 nucleotides: TGTGCCAGCTCCATAGGAGGGAACACTGAAGCTTTCTTT. The full variable domain, its missing parts supplied by reference TRBV7-3 and TRBJ1-1, is GAGVSQTPSNKVTEKGKYVELRCDPISGHTALYWYRQSLGQGPEFLIYFQGTGAADDSGLPNDRFFAVRPEGSVSTLKIQRTERGDSAVYLCASSIGGNTEAFFGQGTRLTVV.

CDR3 region: CASSYSWTTGNTIYF. CDR3 sequence (DNA): TGTGCCAGCAGTTACTCCTGGACAACTGGAAACACCATATATTTT. The genes are TRBV6-2 or TRBV6-3 and TRBJ1-3; TRBD1 is a possible D gene (5 bases). Germline-derived CDR1 and CDR2 are MNHEY and SVGEGT. The length of the CDR3 is 15 residues. With 0 bases removed from V and 2 bases from J, the gap between germline ends came to 8 bases.

The chain joins TRBV7-2 to TRBJ2-2, with D possibly being TRBD1 (5 bases). V was pared by 1 base and J by 5 bases, with 8 bases between. Germline loops: CDR1 SGHTA, CDR2 FQGNSA. This CDR3 contains 14 residues. CDR3 DNA sequence: TGTGCCAGCAGCTTAGTGGGGCAGACCGGGGAGCTGTTTTTT. Translating gives CASSLVGQTGELFF.

V and J are TRBV6-5 and TRBJ1-5, with D perhaps TRBD1 (6 bases). V lost 10 bases and J lost 1, with 17 bases in between. Germline V CDR1 and CDR2: MNHEY, SVGAGI. This CDR3 has 15 residues. The CDR3 protein is CATLLLQGSNQPQHF. The CDR3 DNA is TGTGCCACCCTTCTTCTGCAGGGGAGCAATCAGCCCCAGCATTTT.

The CDR3 coding sequence is TGTGCCAGCAGTGAGGTGTCGGGGAGCGGGGGGGACGGTGAGCAGTTCTTC. This gives the protein CASSEVSGSGGDGEQFF. The chain recombines TRBV6-1 with TRBJ2-1, with 10 bases aligning to TRBD2. This CDR3 is built from 17 residues. V was pared by 3 bases and J by 9 bases, with 14 bases of the junction left unmatched. CDR1 is MNHNS, CDR2 SASEGT, per germline.

The V call is TRBV15, the J call TRBJ2-5; D gene uncertain. V was shortened by 0 bases and J by 1 base, with 9 bases between the two germline ends. The V gene's germline CDR1 is LNHNV and CDR2 YYDKDF (reference sequence). This CDR3 has 15 residues. The CDR3 here is CATSRDPRSQETQYF. CDR3 nucleotides: TGTGCCACCAGCAGAGATCCGCGGAGCCAAGAGACCCAGTACTTC.

The sample holds one count of this clone. The chain joins TRBV28 to TRBJ1-5, with 9 bases lining up with TRBD1. Trimming took 3 bases from V and 3 from J; bases not matched to a gene: 9. Germline V gene data show CDR1 as MDHEN and CDR2 as SYDVKM. The CDR3 extends over 17 amino acids. The CDR3 bases are TGTGCCAGCAGTTTCGACGCCGGGACAGGGATCAATCAGCCCCAGCATTTT. Amino acid sequence: CASSFDAGTGINQPQHF.

The rearrangement joins TRBV2 to TRBJ1-5; D call uncertain. CDR1 SNHLY and CDR2 FYNNEI come from the germline V gene. The CDR3 contains 13 residues. V shed 4 bases and J shed 7 bases, with 11 bases lying between them. CDR3 DNA sequence: TGTGCCAGCAGTGCGGAGGGAACCCAGCCCCAGCATTTT. This codes for CASSAEGTQPQHF.

This sequence joins TRBV4-1 and TRBJ2-3; 8 nucleotides agree with TRBD1. J lost 10 bases, V lost 3 bases, and 12 bases had no gene match. The germline CDR1 and CDR2 sequences are MGHRA and YSYEKL. The CDR3 runs to 15 residues. Written as DNA, the CDR3 is TGCGCCAGCAGCCACCCCGGACAGGGAATCTTGGCGCAGTATTTT. It encodes CASSHPGQGILAQYF.

The V and J genes are TRBV6-5 and TRBJ1-1; D might be TRBD1 (5 bases). The CDR3 sequence is 13 residues long. Trimming removed 6 bases from V and 4 bases from J, with 12 bases in between. In germline, CDR1 is MNHEY, CDR2 SVGAGI. The CDR3 sequence is CASSPVGGTEAFF. The CDR3 bases are TGTGCCAGCAGCCCGGTGGGGGGCACTGAAGCTTTCTTT.

CDR3 sequence reads: CASSTRQNSNTGELFF. DNA for the CDR3: TGCGCCAGCAGCACCCGACAGAACTCGAACACCGGGGAGCTGTTTTTT. This chain links TRBV5-1 with TRBJ2-2; a weak D match, TRBD1 (5 bases). CDR1 is SGHRS and CDR2 is YFSETQ in the germline V gene. V was clipped by 4 bases and J by 0 bases, with 13 bases between them. The CDR3 has 16 amino acids.